A selection of T cell receptor beta chains follows, all from one sample in a study of early T cells in non-severe SARS-CoV-2 infection. TCRdb re-derived calls from the 5' RACE reads in MiXCR, one entry per CDR3 protein. This table holds tens of thousands of distinct CDR3 sequences, about an eighth found once. Specimen: whole blood. All receptors derive from an adult who was a healthcare worker with PCR-confirmed SARS-CoV-2 infection or an uninfected control (not recorded which). CDR3s include the opening cysteine and the closing phenylalanine or tryptophan. Each record gives: D gene, clone size, J gene, V gene, CDR3 DNA, CDR3 protein. D genes are given only for firm matches. Part of the rows lack a size; the others show once, few, many or a class for expanded clones.

TRBD1 - TRBJ1-3 TRBV29-1 TGCAGCGTTGGTATACAGGGGACTGGAAACACCAAATATTTT CSVGIQGTGNTKYF
TRBD2 few TRBJ2-5 TRBV2 TGTGCCAGCAGCCGGACTAGCGGGAGGATTCAGACCCAGTACTTC CASSRTSGRIQTQYF
- - TRBJ2-3 TRBV6-5 TGTGCCAGCAGCCTAACCCAGGGGTATTTCACAGATACGCAGTATTTT CASSLTQGYFTDTQYF
TRBD1 few TRBJ2-7 TRBV10-2 TGCGCCAGCAGTGAAAGGACAGGGGGCGAGCAGTACTTC CASSERTGGEQYF
TRBD1 - TRBJ2-7 TRBV11-2 TGTGCCAGCAGCCAGGACAGGGGACAGGACGAGCAGTACTTC CASSQDRGQDEQYF
- many TRBJ2-7 TRBV4-3 TGCGCCAGCAGCCAAGGGGCCCGCCACACGGGGTCCTACGAGCAGTACTTC CASSQGARHTGSYEQYF
- many TRBJ2-5 TRBV20-1 TGCAGGCCCGGGGTAGGAGGACGGGGCCAAGAGACCCAGTACTTC CRPGVGGRGQETQYF
TRBD1 many TRBJ2-5 TRBV20-1 TGCAGTGCTAAAACGACAGGGTTGTTGGAGACCCAGTACTTC CSAKTTGLLETQYF
- - TRBJ2-7 TRBV4-2 TGTGCCAGCAGCCAGCAATTGTCCTACGAGCAGTACTTC CASSQQLSYEQYF
- many TRBJ1-5 TRBV20-1 TGCAGTGCTAGTGCAGGGAGCAATCAGCCCCAGCATTTT CSASAGSNQPQHF
- many TRBJ2-5 TRBV29-1 TGCAGCGCCCACCTCTCGGGGCGAGGGGAGACCCAGTACTTC CSAHLSGRGETQYF
- few TRBJ2-7 TRBV25-1 TGTGCCACCGCCACCCGGGTTTACTCCTACGAGCAGTACTTC CATATRVYSYEQYF
TRBD1 many TRBJ2-5 TRBV7-6 TGTGCCAGCAGCTTTGGGACAGGGAGTGAGACCCAGTACTTC CASSFGTGSETQYF
- few TRBJ1-6 TRBV20-1 TGCAGTGCTAGAGATGTCCCCACTCTTAATTCACCCCTCCACTTT CSARDVPTLNSPLHF
TRBD2 many TRBJ2-2 TRBV20-1 TGCAGTGCCAGAAGCGGGAGGACTGCCGGGGAGCTGTTTTTT CSARSGRTAGELFF
TRBD1 - TRBJ2-7 TRBV5-1 TGCGCCAGCAGCCCCGGGACAGGGGCCTACGAGCAGTACTTC CASSPGTGAYEQYF
- - TRBJ1-1 TRBV29-1 TGCAGCGTTGAGGGGCTGGTCACTGAAGCTTTCTTT CSVEGLVTEAFF
TRBD1 - TRBJ2-3 TRBV3-1 TGCGCCAGCAGCGGAAGCCAGGGGGCCACAGATACGCAGTATTTT CASSGSQGATDTQYF
- - TRBJ2-1 TRBV6-2/TRBV6-3 TGTGCCAGCAGTTACCTGACAGTTAGCTACAATGAGCAGTTCTTC CASSYLTVSYNEQFF
- medium-sized TRBJ2-7 TRBV4-1 TGCGCCAGCAGTCTCGGTCCCAGTTCCTACGAGCAGTACTTC CASSLGPSSYEQYF
TRBD2 many TRBJ2-3 TRBV29-1 TGCAGCGTGGTCCCGCGGGCGGGAGGGTCCAGTACGCAGTATTTT CSVVPRAGGSSTQYF
- - TRBJ1-5 TRBV30 TGTGCCTGGAGTGGTTATGGCGGAACTCAGCCCCAGCATTTT CAWSGYGGTQPQHF
TRBD2 - TRBJ2-3 TRBV7-8 TGTGCCAGCAGCAGAGCGGGATCGGGGGCAGATACGCAGTATTTT CASSRAGSGADTQYF
- few TRBJ1-3 TRBV5-1 TGCGCCAGCAGCTTGTGGCCGGGAGGGGGAAACACCATATATTTT CASSLWPGGGNTIYF
- - TRBJ1-1 TRBV10-3 TGTGCCATCAGTGAGAAGGGGTTAAGCACTGAAGCTTTCTTT CAISEKGLSTEAFF
TRBD2 few TRBJ2-1 TRBV6-5 TGTGCCAGCACCACACGGACTAGCGGGGGGGCGAGGAATGAGCAGTTCTTC CASTTRTSGGARNEQFF
TRBD1 - TRBJ1-5 TRBV20-1 TGCAGTGCTAAAGACAGGGGGAGTATCCCTAATCAGCCCCAGCATTTT CSAKDRGSIPNQPQHF
TRBD2 few TRBJ2-7 TRBV7-2 TGTGCCAGCAGCTTAGTCGGGACTAGCGGGAGCGAGCAGTACTTC CASSLVGTSGSEQYF
- few TRBJ1-6 TRBV7-2 TGTGCCAGCAGCTCCGGGACACCGTCTTATTCACCCCTCCACTTT CASSSGTPSYSPLHF
- few TRBJ2-5 TRBV29-1 TGCAGCGCCAGGGAACAGGTCCAAGAGACCCAGTACTTC CSAREQVQETQYF
- many TRBJ2-3 TRBV12-3/TRBV12-4 TGTGCCAGCAGTTTCCGAGATACGCAGTATTTT CASSFRDTQYF
- few TRBJ1-2 TRBV11-2 TGTGCCAGCAGCTTAGGCTTCGAGGGCTATGGCTACACCTTC CASSLGFEGYGYTF
TRBD1 many TRBJ1-2 TRBV7-9 TGTGCCAGCAGCCCCGGGACAGCCTCTGGCTACACCTTC CASSPGTASGYTF
- many TRBJ2-1 TRBV12-3/TRBV12-4 TGTGCCAGCAGTTTAACGTCCGGACTCCCTGAGCAGTTCTTC CASSLTSGLPEQFF
- many TRBJ1-2 TRBV6-5 TGTGCCAGCAGTTACGGGAGGCAATATGGCTACACCTTC CASSYGRQYGYTF
- few TRBJ2-3 TRBV20-1 TGCAGTGCTAGCCTACAGGGACCAGATACGCAGTATTTT CSASLQGPDTQYF
TRBD1 few TRBJ2-1 TRBV7-8 TGTGCCAGCAGCCCGGGACAGGGGAAGCACAATGAGCAGTTCTTC CASSPGQGKHNEQFF
TRBD2 few TRBJ2-6 TRBV4-1 TGCGCCAGCAGCCAAGATCGTACTAGCGGGGGCTCTGGGGCCAACGTCCTGACTTTC CASSQDRTSGGSGANVLTF
TRBD1 - TRBJ1-5 TRBV4-2 TGTGCCAGCAGCCAAGATCAACAGGGGATAGATCAGCCCCAGCATTTT CASSQDQQGIDQPQHF
- many TRBJ2-7 TRBV5-6 TGTGCCAGCAGCTTGTTTGGGAGCCCAACCGAGCAGTACTTC CASSLFGSPTEQYF
- - TRBJ2-3 TRBV5-1 TGCGCCAGCAGCTTGGAAGGCTACACCACAGATACGCAGTATTTT CASSLEGYTTDTQYF
- many TRBJ1-2 TRBV7-9 TGTGCCAGCAGCCTGGATCAGGGTGGCGGCTACACCTTC CASSLDQGGGYTF